This T cell receptor (beta chain) was obtained from a study of shared clonotypes between healthy human individuals. Study-level points and caveats: Few donors restricted represented genetic and exposure-history diversity. Only blood was sampled; tissue repertoires likely differ.

Regarding this clone: Its antigen is unknown.

V was trimmed by 5 bases and J by 0 bases, leaving 10 bases between them. There are 14 residues in the CDR3. From germline, CDR1 is WNHNN and CDR2 SYGVQD (reference sequence). Every subset had its genomic DNA shared out evenly among several immunoSEQ plates. The assay was immunoSEQ multiplex PCR, and TCRdb's table has in-frame clones only and misses some. The sample lists millions of clones; 95% were seen once. The receptor comes from a young man in good health. This rearrangement joins TRBV10-1 to TRBJ1-1; D ambiguous. Source material: naive CD4+ T cells sorted from blood. Documented subset: CD45RA+ positively selected. The CDR3 region is CASSSNRMNTEAFF. In nucleotides, the CDR3 is TGCGCCAGCAGTTCCAACCGGATGAACACTGAAGCTTTCTTT.